This T cell receptor (beta chain) was captured in a study of T-cell memory formation after mild COVID-19. About the study: TCR clusters were mostly donor specific.

UMIs and sample barcodes were carried by the TCR alpha and TCR beta cDNA libraries that 5'RACE produced using constant-segment primers. Each CDR3 protein is one row after TCRdb ran MiXCR on the 5' RACE reads. In the table there are about 540,000 distinct CDR3 sequences, roughly 22% of which are singletons. The study's findings and limits: Among clones contracting day 15 to 85, CD4/CD8 was balanced, whereas later expanders leaned CD4+. The main location of contracting CD4+ clones was CM and EM, and that of contracting CD8+ clones was EMRA.

The CDR3 length is 13 residues. V lost 3 bases to trimming and J lost 7 bases, with 9 bases between them. Germline-derived CDR1 and CDR2 are SGHVS and FQNEAQ. With respect to this clonotype: Its antigen is not identified.

The source material was PBMCs or a T cell subset sorted from them (not recorded which). This receptor was identified in an adult woman who had mild COVID-19 (a few samples of this study predate the infection). Cell type and time point are not known. This chain links TRBV7-8 with TRBJ1-4, with a possible D match to TRBD1 (5 bases). The CDR3 spells CASSFPGGEKLFF. The CDR3 bases are TGTGCCAGCAGCTTCCCGGGGGGTGAAAAACTGTTTTTT. The complete variable domain, with remaining parts taken from reference TRBV7-8 and TRBJ1-4, reads GAGVSQSPRYKVAKRGQDVALRCDPISGHVSLFWYQQALGQGPEFLTYFQNEAQLDKSGLPSDRFFAERPEGSVSTLKIQRTQQEDSAVYLCASSFPGGEKLFFGSGTQLSVL.